This is a list of T cell receptor beta chains from one sample in a study of T cell responses to AZD1222 COVID-19 vaccine. Sequencing was performed with immunoSEQ multiplex PCR; in TCRdb, only in-frame clones are kept and a portion is missing. The table records 140,000 or so clones, roughly 90% of them present only once. The sequenced sample was peripheral blood, obtained 28 days after the second dose of the MenACWY control vaccine. These receptors were collected from an adult who received the MenACWY meningococcal vaccine as a control. Both conserved end residues are part of each CDR3. A D gene is named only where the DNA matches it firmly. Expanded clones get a size class; other rows say once, few or many, or leave the size out.

.	TRBJ2-1	.	TRBV5-1	CASSLSQVSSYNEQFF	TGCGCCAGCAGCTTGAGTCAGGTCAGCTCCTACAATGAGCAGTTCTTC
.	TRBJ2-1	TRBD2	TRBV2	CASSDPSGTTHNEQFF	TGTGCCAGCAGTGATCCTAGCGGCACGACTCACAATGAGCAGTTCTTC
.	TRBJ2-5	TRBD1	TRBV6-5	CASRSGTGQETQYF	TGTGCCAGCAGGTCCGGGACAGGGCAAGAGACCCAGTACTTC
once	TRBJ2-7	TRBD1	TRBV27	CASSLQGAASYEQYF	TGTGCCAGCAGTTTACAGGGGGCTGCCTCCTACGAGCAGTACTTC
.	TRBJ1-2	TRBD1	TRBV30	CARSRGQDGYTF	TGTGCCCGCTCCAGGGGGCAGGATGGCTACACCTTC
.	TRBJ1-2	.	TRBV28	CASTLGRGYTF	TGTGCCAGCACCCTCGGGAGGGGCTACACCTTC
.	TRBJ2-1	TRBD2	TRBV7-2	CASSLEVTSVEFF	TGTGCCAGCAGCTTAGAGGTGACTAGCGTGGAGTTCTTC
few	TRBJ2-7	.	TRBV3-1/TRBV3-2	CASSQGEAQTVYEQYF	TGTGCCAGCAGCCAAGGAGAGGCACAAACAGTCTACGAGCAGTACTTC
.	TRBJ1-1	.	TRBV12-5	CASGLESNTEAFF	TGTGCTAGTGGTTTGGAGTCGAACACTGAAGCTTTCTTT
once	TRBJ1-1	TRBD1	TRBV5-5	CASSSTRQGSLRNTEAFF	TGTGCCAGCAGCTCAACCCGACAGGGCTCTCTGAGGAACACTGAAGCTTTCTTT
.	TRBJ2-3	.	TRBV5-1	CASSLGGRGRSTDTQYF	TGCGCCAGCAGCTTGGGGGGCCGTGGGAGGTCGACAGATACGCAGTATTTT
.	TRBJ2-7	TRBD2	TRBV11-3	CASSLDVVLAGDYEQYF	TGTGCCAGCAGCTTAGACGTCGTACTAGCGGGAGACTACGAGCAGTACTTC
once	TRBJ2-1	.	TRBV28	CASSYTALQGDEQFF	TGTGCCAGCAGTTACACCGCCCTACAGGGTGATGAGCAGTTCTTC
.	TRBJ1-1	.	TRBV9	CASSPRGRGEAFF	TGTGCCAGCAGCCCCCGAGGACGGGGTGAAGCTTTCTTT
.	TRBJ1-2	.	TRBV6-5	CASSNTGDYGYTF	TGTGCCAGCAGCAATACCGGGGACTATGGCTACACCTTC
.	TRBJ2-7	.	TRBV7-2	CASNQGAGVTYEQYF	TGTGCCAGCAACCAGGGAGCGGGTGTCACCTACGAGCAGTACTTC
.	TRBJ1-2	.	TRBV9	CASSVGGGSYGYTF	TGTGCCAGCAGCGTAGGAGGGGGATCCTATGGCTACACCTTC
.	TRBJ2-2	.	TRBV6-6	CASIRIANTGELFF	TGTGCCAGCATTAGAATCGCGAACACCGGGGAGCTGTTTTTT
few	TRBJ2-2	.	TRBV7-3	CASSLSRANTGELFF	TGTGCCAGCAGCTTAAGCAGGGCGAACACCGGGGAGCTGTTTTTT
.	TRBJ1-1	TRBD1	TRBV18	CASSRDRGGTEAFF	TGTGCCAGCTCACGAGACAGGGGTGGCACTGAAGCTTTCTTT
.	TRBJ2-7	TRBD2	TRBV28	CASRSGLAGAYEQYF	TGTGCCAGCAGGTCGGGACTAGCGGGAGCCTACGAGCAGTACTTC
.	TRBJ2-3	TRBD2	TRBV5-1	CASSPLAGGLTDTQYF	TGCGCCAGCAGCCCCCTAGCGGGAGGCCTGACAGATACGCAGTATTTT
.	TRBJ1-1	.	TRBV5-5	CASSLVVDTEAFF	TGTGCCAGCAGCTTGGTGGTAGACACTGAAGCTTTCTTT
.	TRBJ2-2	TRBD1	TRBV9	CASRETGGTGELFF	TGTGCCAGCAGGGAGACAGGGGGTACCGGGGAGCTGTTTTTT
.	TRBJ2-1	.	TRBV7-9	CASSLPGHLLNNEQFF	TGTGCCAGCAGCTTACCGGGGCATCTACTTAACAATGAGCAGTTCTTC
once	TRBJ1-1	.	TRBV15	CATSRDRGANTEAFF	TGTGCCACCAGCAGAGATCGGGGAGCCAACACTGAAGCTTTCTTT
.	TRBJ2-2	.	TRBV5-6	CASSLWGRETGELFF	TGTGCCAGCAGCTTGTGGGGCAGGGAAACCGGGGAGCTGTTTTTT
.	TRBJ1-5	.	TRBV23-1	CASRPGHSSGAFSNQPQHF	TGCGCCAGCAGACCCGGACATTCCTCAGGGGCCTTTAGCAATCAGCCCCAGCATTTT
.	TRBJ1-2	TRBD1	TRBV5-1	CASSVSRQGRSEGYTF	TGCGCCAGCAGCGTATCGCGACAGGGGAGATCAGAGGGCTACACCTTC
.	TRBJ2-5	.	TRBV7-2	CASSLGLTPQETQYF	TGTGCCAGCAGCTTAGGACTCACACCACAAGAGACCCAGTACTTC
.	TRBJ2-3	TRBD1	TRBV24-1	CATNRGTGGVTDTQYF	TGTGCCACCAACAGGGGTACCGGTGGAGTCACAGATACGCAGTATTTT
.	TRBJ2-7	.	TRBV7-2	CASSSIPGRTYEQYF	TGTGCCAGCAGCTCCATTCCGGGACGGACATACGAGCAGTACTTC
.	TRBJ1-5	TRBD1	TRBV3-1/TRBV3-2	CASSQDGTGVVNQPQHF	TGTGCCAGCAGCCAAGACGGGACAGGGGTGGTCAATCAGCCCCAGCATTTT
.	TRBJ1-6	TRBD1	TRBV4-3	CASSQGAGTGFAPLHF	TGCGCCAGCAGCCAGGGGGCCGGGACAGGGTTTGCACCCCTCCACTTT
.	TRBJ1-3	.	TRBV2	CASSEEPGAGNTIYF	TGTGCCAGCAGTGAGGAGCCGGGGGCGGGAAACACCATATATTTT
.	TRBJ2-7	.	TRBV6-5	CASSYSGKPYEQYF	TGTGCCAGCAGTTACTCAGGGAAACCCTACGAGCAGTACTTC
.	TRBJ2-1	TRBD1	TRBV3-1/TRBV3-2	CASSLPPGQGEVEQFF	TGTGCCAGCAGCCTACCCCCCGGACAGGGCGAGGTTGAGCAGTTCTTC